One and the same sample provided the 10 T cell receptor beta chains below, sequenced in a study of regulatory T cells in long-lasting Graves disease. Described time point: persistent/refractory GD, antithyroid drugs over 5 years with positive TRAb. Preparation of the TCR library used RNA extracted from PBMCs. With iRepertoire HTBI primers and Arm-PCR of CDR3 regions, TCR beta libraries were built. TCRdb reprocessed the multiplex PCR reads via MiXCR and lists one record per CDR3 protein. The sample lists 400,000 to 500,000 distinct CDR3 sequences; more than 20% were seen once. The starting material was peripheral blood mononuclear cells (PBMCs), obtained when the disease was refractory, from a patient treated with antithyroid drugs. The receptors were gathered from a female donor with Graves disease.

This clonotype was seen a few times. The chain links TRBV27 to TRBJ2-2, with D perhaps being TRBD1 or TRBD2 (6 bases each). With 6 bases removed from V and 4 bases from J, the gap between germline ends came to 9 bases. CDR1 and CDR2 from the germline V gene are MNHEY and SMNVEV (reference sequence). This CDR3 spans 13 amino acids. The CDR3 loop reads CASRQGGTGELFF. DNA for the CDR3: TGTGCCAGCAGACAGGGAGGCACCGGGGAGCTGTTTTTT.

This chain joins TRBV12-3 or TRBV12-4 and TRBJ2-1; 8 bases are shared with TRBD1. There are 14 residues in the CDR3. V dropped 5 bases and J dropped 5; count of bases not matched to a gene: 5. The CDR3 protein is CASSRQGTHNEQFF. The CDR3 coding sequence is TGTGCCAGCAGTAGACAGGGGACCCACAATGAGCAGTTCTTC.

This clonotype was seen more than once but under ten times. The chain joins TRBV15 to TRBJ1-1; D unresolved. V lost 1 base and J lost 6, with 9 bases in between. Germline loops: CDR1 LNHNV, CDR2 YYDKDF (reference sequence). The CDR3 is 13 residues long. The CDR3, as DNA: TGTGCCACCAGCAGAGTTTTGAAGGCTGAAGCTTTCTTT. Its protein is CATSRVLKAEAFF.

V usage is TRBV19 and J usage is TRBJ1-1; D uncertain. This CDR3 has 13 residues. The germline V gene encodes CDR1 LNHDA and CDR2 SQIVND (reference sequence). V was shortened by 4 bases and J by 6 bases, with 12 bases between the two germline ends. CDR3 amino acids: CASSTRLGAEAFF. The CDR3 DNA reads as TGTGCCAGTAGTACACGACTTGGCGCTGAAGCTTTCTTT. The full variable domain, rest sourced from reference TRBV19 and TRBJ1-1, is DGGITQSPKYLFRKEGQNVTLSCEQNLNHDAMYWYRQDPGQGLRLIYYSQIVNDFQKGDIAEGYSVSREKKESFPLTVTSAQKNPTAFYLCASSTRLGAEAFFGQGTRLTVV.

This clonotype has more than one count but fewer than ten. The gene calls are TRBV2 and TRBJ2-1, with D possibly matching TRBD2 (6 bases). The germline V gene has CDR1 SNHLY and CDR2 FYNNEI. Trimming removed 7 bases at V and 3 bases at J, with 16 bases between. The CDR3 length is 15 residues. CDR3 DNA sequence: TGTGCCAGCACGCCGGCCGGGAGCAGCTACAATGAGCAGTTCTTC. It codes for CASTPAGSSYNEQFF.

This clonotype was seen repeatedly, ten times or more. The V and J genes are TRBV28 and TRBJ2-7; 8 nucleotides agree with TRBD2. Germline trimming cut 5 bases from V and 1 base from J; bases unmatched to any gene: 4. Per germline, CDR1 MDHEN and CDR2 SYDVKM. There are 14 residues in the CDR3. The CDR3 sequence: CASSVAGTSYEQYF. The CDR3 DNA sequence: TGTGCCAGCAGTGTAGCGGGAACATCCTACGAGCAGTACTTC. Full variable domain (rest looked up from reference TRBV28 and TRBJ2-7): DVKVTQSSRYLVKRTGEKVFLECVQDMDHENMFWYRQDPGLGLRLIYFSYDVKMKEKGDIPEGYSVSREKKERFSLILESASTNQTSMYLCASSVAGTSYEQYFGPGTRLTVT.

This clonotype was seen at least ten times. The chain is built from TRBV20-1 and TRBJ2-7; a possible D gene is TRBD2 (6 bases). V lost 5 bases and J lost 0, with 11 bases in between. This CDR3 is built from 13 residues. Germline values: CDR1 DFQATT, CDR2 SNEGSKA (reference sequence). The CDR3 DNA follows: TGCAGTGCTGAATCTAGCGCCTCCTACGAGCAGTACTTC. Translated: CSAESSASYEQYF.

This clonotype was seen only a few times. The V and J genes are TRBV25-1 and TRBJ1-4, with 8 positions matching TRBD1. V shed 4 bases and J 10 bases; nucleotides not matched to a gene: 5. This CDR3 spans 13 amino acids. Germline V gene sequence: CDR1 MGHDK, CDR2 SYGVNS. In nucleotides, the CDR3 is TGTGCCAGCAGTGTGGGACAGGCAAGAAAACTGTTTTTT. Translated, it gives CASSVGQARKLFF. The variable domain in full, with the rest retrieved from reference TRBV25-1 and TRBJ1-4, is EADIYQTPRYLVIGTGKKITLECSQTMGHDKMYWYQQDPGMELHLIHYSYGVNSTEKGDLSSESTVSRIRTEHFPLTLESARPSHTSQYLCASSVGQARKLFFGSGTQLSVL.

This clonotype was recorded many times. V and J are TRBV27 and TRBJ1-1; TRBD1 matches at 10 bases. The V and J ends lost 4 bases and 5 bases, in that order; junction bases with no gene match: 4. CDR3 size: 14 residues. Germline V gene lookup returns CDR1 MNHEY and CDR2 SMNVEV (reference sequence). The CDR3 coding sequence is TGTGCCAGCAGTTCAAGACAGGGGGCGACTGAAGCTTTCTTT. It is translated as CASSSRQGATEAFF.

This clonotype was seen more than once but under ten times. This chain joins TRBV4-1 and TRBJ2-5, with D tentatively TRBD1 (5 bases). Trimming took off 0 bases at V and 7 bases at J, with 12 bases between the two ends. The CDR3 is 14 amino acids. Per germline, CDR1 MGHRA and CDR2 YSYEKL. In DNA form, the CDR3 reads TGCGCCAGCAGCCAAGAAGTGTCAGGGTGGACCCAGTACTTC. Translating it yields CASSQEVSGWTQYF.